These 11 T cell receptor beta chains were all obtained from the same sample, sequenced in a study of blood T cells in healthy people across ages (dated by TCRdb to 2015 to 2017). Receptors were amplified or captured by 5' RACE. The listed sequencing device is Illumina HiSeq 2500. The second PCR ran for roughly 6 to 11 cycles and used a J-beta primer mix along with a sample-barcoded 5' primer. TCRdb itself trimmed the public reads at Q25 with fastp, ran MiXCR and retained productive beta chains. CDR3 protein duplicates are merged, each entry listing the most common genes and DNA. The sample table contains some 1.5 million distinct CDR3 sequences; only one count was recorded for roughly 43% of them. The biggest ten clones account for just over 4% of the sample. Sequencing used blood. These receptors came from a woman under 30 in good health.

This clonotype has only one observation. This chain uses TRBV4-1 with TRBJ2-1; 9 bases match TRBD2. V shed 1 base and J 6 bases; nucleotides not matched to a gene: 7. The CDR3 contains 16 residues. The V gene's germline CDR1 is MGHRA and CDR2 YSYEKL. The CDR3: CASSQGLLAGFNEQFF. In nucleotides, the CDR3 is TGCGCCAGCAGCCAAGGGTTGCTAGCGGGGTTCAATGAGCAGTTCTTC.

The CDR3 DNA is TGCAGCGTTGCCGGCCTCGCAAGGGCAGGCTACACCTTC. It yields the protein CSVAGLARAGYTF. The V and J genes are TRBV29-1 and TRBJ1-2; no clear D gene. The germline V and J ends were trimmed by 4 bases and 8 bases, with 17 bases remaining between them. Germline assignment: CDR1 SQVTM and CDR2 ANQGSEA. The CDR3 runs to 13 residues.

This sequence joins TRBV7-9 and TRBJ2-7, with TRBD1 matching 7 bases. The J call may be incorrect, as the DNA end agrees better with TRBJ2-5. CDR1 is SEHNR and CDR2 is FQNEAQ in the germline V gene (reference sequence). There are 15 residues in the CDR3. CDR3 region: CASSLGVNRGETQYF. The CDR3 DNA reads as TGTGCCAGCAGCTTAGGTGTGAACAGGGGCGAGACCCAGTACTTC.

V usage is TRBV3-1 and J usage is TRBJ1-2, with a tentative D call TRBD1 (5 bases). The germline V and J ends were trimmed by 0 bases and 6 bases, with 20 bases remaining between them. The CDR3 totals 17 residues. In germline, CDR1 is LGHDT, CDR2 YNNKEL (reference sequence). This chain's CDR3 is CASSQDTAGRWKDGYTF. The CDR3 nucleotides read TGTGCCAGCAGCCAAGATACGGCAGGGAGGTGGAAAGATGGCTACACCTTC.

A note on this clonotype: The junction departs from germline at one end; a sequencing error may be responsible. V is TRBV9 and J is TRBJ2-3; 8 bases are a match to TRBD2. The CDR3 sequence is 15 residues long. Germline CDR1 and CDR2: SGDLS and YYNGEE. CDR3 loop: CASSRGRAGENTRYF. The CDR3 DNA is TGTGCCAGCAGCCGCGGACGAGCGGGAGAGAATACGCGGTATTTT.

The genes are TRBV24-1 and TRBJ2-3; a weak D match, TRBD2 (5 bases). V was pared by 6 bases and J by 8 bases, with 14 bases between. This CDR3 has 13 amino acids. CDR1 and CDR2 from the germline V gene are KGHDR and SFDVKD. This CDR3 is CATSHDRGGTQYF. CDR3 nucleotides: TGTGCCACCAGTCATGATCGGGGTGGTACGCAGTATTTT.

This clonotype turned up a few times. DNA for the CDR3: TGCGCCAGCACACTTGGGGCGGGAGGGCCCGACGAGCAGTACTTC. This sequence encodes CASTLGAGGPDEQYF. The J gene is TRBJ2-7, the V gene TRBV5-1; 9 nucleotides match TRBD2. Germline V CDR1 and CDR2: SGHRS, YFSETQ. This CDR3 is built from 15 residues. V lost 6 bases to trimming and J lost 5 bases; unmatched junction nucleotides: 12.

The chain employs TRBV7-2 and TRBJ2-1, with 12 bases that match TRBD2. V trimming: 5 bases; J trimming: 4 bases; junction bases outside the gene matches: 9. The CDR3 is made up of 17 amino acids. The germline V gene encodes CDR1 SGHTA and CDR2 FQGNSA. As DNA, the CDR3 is TGTGCCAGCAGCGTAACCTTTGGACTAGCGGGGTACAATGAGCAGTTCTTC. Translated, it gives CASSVTFGLAGYNEQFF.

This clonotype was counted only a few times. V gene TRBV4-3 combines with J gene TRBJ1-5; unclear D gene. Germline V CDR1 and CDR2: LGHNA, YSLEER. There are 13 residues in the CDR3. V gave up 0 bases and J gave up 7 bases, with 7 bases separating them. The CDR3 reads CASSQELGQPQHF. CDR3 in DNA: TGCGCCAGCAGCCAAGAATTGGGGCAGCCCCAGCATTTT.

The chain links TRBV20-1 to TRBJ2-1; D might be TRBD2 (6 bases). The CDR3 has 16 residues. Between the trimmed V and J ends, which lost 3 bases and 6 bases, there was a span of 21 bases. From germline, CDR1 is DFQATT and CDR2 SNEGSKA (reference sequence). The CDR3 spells CSARGPWFGTFNEQFF. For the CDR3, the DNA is TGCAGTGCTAGGGGCCCCTGGTTCGGGACTTTCAATGAGCAGTTCTTC.

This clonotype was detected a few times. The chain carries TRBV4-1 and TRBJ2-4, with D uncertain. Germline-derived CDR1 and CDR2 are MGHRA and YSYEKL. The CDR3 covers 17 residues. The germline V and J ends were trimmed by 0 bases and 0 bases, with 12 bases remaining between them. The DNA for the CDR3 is TGCGCCAGCAGCCAAGAAAAGGACCGAGTAGCCAAAAACATTCAGTACTTC. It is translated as CASSQEKDRVAKNIQYF.